The clone carrying this TCR beta chain was detected once. Its specificity is unknown. The primer mix had 60 Vbeta and 13 Jbeta primers. Assay: immunoSEQ multiplex PCR; the TCRdb copy retains only in-frame clones and omits some. The sample yields about 190,000 clones, more than 65% seen once. This specimen belongs to a study of cytomegalovirus exposure and HLA in healthy donors. Notes on the study in general: The classifier was said to identify cytomegalovirus status with high specificity and sensitivity. An analysis that came later showed most CMV-associated TCR beta chains appearing HLA-restricted.

The CDR3 is made up of 16 amino acids. V shed 4 bases and J 2 bases; nucleotides not matched to a gene: 5. CDR1 and CDR2 from the germline V gene are ENHRY and SYGVKD. Source material: PBMCs. The receptor was isolated from a man in his forties in good health and CMV-seropositive. The J gene is TRBJ2-3, the V gene TRBV10-3, with 11 bases matching TRBD2. CDR3 amino acids: CAISGYSGRDTDTQYF. The CDR3 region has the DNA TGTGCCATCAGTGGCTATAGCGGGAGGGACACAGATACGCAGTATTTT.